This T cell receptor beta chain stems from a study of cytomegalovirus exposure and HLA in healthy donors. CDR1 is MDHEN, CDR2 SYDVKM, per germline. There are 13 residues in the CDR3. J was trimmed by 5 bases and V by 6 bases; bases with no gene match: 6. Study observations and caveats: It was reportedly the case that the classifier diagnosed cytomegalovirus status with high specificity and sensitivity. Most TCR sequences were rare, but some public TCRs occurred in many donors.

Produced via immunoSEQ multiplex PCR; TCRdb's table is partial and in-frame only. The table lists approximately 39,000 clones, about 93% of them singletons. With regard to this clone: Antigen: not known.

The clonotype was recovered from a man younger than 35 in good health and CMV-seronegative. The sample taken for sequencing was PBMCs. V usage is TRBV28 and J usage is TRBJ2-5; TRBD1 matches 7 bases. CDR3: CASSRQGGETQYF. In DNA form, the CDR3 reads TGTGCCAGCAGCCGACAGGGTGGGGAGACCCAGTACTTC.